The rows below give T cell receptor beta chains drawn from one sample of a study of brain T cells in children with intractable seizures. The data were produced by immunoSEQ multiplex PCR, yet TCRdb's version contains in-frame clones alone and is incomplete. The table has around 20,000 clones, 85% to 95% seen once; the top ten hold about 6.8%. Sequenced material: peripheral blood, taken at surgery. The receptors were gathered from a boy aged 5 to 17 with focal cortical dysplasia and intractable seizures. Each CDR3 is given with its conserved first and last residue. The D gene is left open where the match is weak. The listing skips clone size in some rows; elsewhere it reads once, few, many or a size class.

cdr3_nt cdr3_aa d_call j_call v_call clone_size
TGTGCCAGCAGTGATATGGACAGGGTGAAGGGAAACACCATATATTTT CASSDMDRVKGNTIYF TRBD1 TRBJ1-3 TRBV2 NA
TGTGCCAGCAGCCCACAGAGGACAGCGTTTTATGGCTACACCTTC CASSPQRTAFYGYTF NA TRBJ1-2 TRBV7-8 NA
TGTGCCAGCAGTGAATTGGGATCTGGAAACACCATATATTTT CASSELGSGNTIYF NA TRBJ1-3 TRBV6-1 NA
TGCGCCAGCAGCCAAGGCGGACCTCTTGAATCGACTGAAGCTTTCTTT CASSQGGPLESTEAFF NA TRBJ1-1 TRBV4-1 NA
TGTGCCAGCGGATCTTGGGGCAGGGGGAATCATGGCTACACCTTC CASGSWGRGNHGYTF TRBD1 TRBJ1-2 TRBV28 NA
TGTGCCAGCAAGGGGGAATTCACAGATACGCAGTATTTT CASKGEFTDTQYF NA TRBJ2-3 TRBV2 NA
TGTGCCAGTACTTGGACAGGAACTATGAACACTGAAGCTTTCTTT CASTWTGTMNTEAFF TRBD1 TRBJ1-1 TRBV19 NA
TGCGCCATCCTTTATCCCGGGGAAGAGGCCCAGGAGACCCAGTACTTC CAILYPGEEAQETQYF NA TRBJ2-5 TRBV10-1 NA
TGTGCCAGCTCCCTTATCTCTGGAAACACCATATATTTT CASSLISGNTIYF NA TRBJ1-3 TRBV7-2 NA
TGTGCCAGCAGCCTAGGGTCCCGGGACGAGCAGTACTTC CASSLGSRDEQYF NA TRBJ2-7 TRBV5-6 once
TGTGCCAGCGTGCGGGCGGGAGGAAACACCATATATTTT CASVRAGGNTIYF NA TRBJ1-3 TRBV2 NA
TGTGCCACCCGACAGGGACGTTATACAGATACGCAGTATTTT CATRQGRYTDTQYF TRBD1 TRBJ2-3 TRBV19 NA
TGCGCCAGCAGCCACCGGGTCACAGATACGCAGTATTTT CASSHRVTDTQYF NA TRBJ2-3 TRBV4-1 NA
TGTGCCAGCAGCCTCAGGGGGCGGACCGGGGAGCTGTTTTTT CASSLRGRTGELFF TRBD1 TRBJ2-2 TRBV7-8 NA
TGTGCCAGCAGCGTAGATGGGACACCCCACTATGGCTACACCTTC CASSVDGTPHYGYTF NA TRBJ1-2 TRBV9 once
TGTGCCAGCAGGGGGAGAGGCCCCCAGCATTTT CASRGRGPQHF NA TRBJ1-5 TRBV25-1 NA
TGTGCCAGCAGCCAAGGGTTTCTAGCGGGCACAGATACGCAGTATTTT CASSQGFLAGTDTQYF TRBD2 TRBJ2-3 TRBV3-1/TRBV3-2 once
TGTGCCAGCAGCGGACTAGCGGGAGGCAGCACAGATACGCAGTATTTT CASSGLAGGSTDTQYF TRBD2 TRBJ2-3 TRBV27 NA
TGTGCCAGCAGCTCTGAAGGAGGGTCCTACGAGCAGTACTTC CASSSEGGSYEQYF NA TRBJ2-7 TRBV5-4 NA
TGTGCCAGCAGCCCGAAAACGCAGGGAGCTAACTATGGCTACACCTTC CASSPKTQGANYGYTF NA TRBJ1-2 TRBV11-2 NA
TGTGCCTGGAGCAGGGGGCGCGGAACTGAAGCTTTCTTT CAWSRGRGTEAFF TRBD1 TRBJ1-1 TRBV30 NA
TGTGCCAGCAGTGGGGAGGGGAACACTGAAGCTTTCTTT CASSGEGNTEAFF NA TRBJ1-1 TRBV2 NA
TGCGCCAGCAGCCACTTAGCGTCCACGGATTTCCAAGAGACCCAGTACTTC CASSHLASTDFQETQYF NA TRBJ2-5 TRBV4-1 NA
TGTGCCAGCTCACCACCCGACGAGTCTGGGCGCCTAGCCAAAAACATTCAGTACTTC CASSPPDESGRLAKNIQYF NA TRBJ2-4 TRBV18 NA
TGTGCCAGCAGCTTGGACCCGGGCGATGGCTACACCTTC CASSLDPGDGYTF NA TRBJ1-2 TRBV5-5 NA
TGTGCCAGTACCGCGGACAGGAACTACACCTTC CASTADRNYTF TRBD1 TRBJ1-2 TRBV19 NA
TGTGCCAGTAGGGACAGGGACACAGATACGCAGTATTTT CASRDRDTDTQYF TRBD1 TRBJ2-3 TRBV19 NA
TGTGCCTGGAGTGTAGGGGGAGGTACGCAGTATTTT CAWSVGGGTQYF NA TRBJ2-3 TRBV30 NA
TGCGCCAGCAGCATTATAGCGGGAGCAAATGAGCAGTTCTTC CASSIIAGANEQFF TRBD2 TRBJ2-1 TRBV5-1 NA
TGTGCCAGCTCACCTTCGGGCCTAGCGGGAGATACGCAGTATTTT CASSPSGLAGDTQYF TRBD2 TRBJ2-3 TRBV18 NA
TGCGCCAGCAGGGAACTAAGGGGGAACGCCCGGACCGAGCAGTATTTT CASRELRGNARTEQYF NA TRBJ2-3 TRBV4-1 NA
TGTGCCAGCAGTTACTTGGCTAGCGGTTACAATGAGCAGTTCTTC CASSYLASGYNEQFF TRBD2 TRBJ2-1 TRBV6-5 NA
TGTGCCAGCTCACCCGGATCGGGAAACACCATATATTTT CASSPGSGNTIYF NA TRBJ1-3 TRBV18 NA
TGTGCCAGCAGCTCGCGAGGGGCGGCCAAAAACATTCAGTACTTC CASSSRGAAKNIQYF NA TRBJ2-4 TRBV7-9 NA
TGTGCCACCCAGACAGGGGCTAATCAGCCCCAGCATTTT CATQTGANQPQHF TRBD1 TRBJ1-5 TRBV6-5 NA
TGTGCCAGCAGCCCGTTGTCCAACACTGAAGCTTTCTTT CASSPLSNTEAFF NA TRBJ1-1 TRBV5-6 NA
TGTGCCACCAGTGATCAGACAGGGAACTATGGCTACACCTTC CATSDQTGNYGYTF TRBD1 TRBJ1-2 TRBV24-1 NA
TGTGCCAGCAGCCCACTGAGGACCTCTGAGCAGTTCTTC CASSPLRTSEQFF NA TRBJ2-1 TRBV7-2 NA
TGCGCCAGCAGCCGGCTAGCGGGAGGCACAGATACGCAGTATTTT CASSRLAGGTDTQYF TRBD2 TRBJ2-3 TRBV5-1 NA
TGTGCCAGCAGCTTAGTTGCGCAGGGACTAGCTTACAATGAGCAGTTCTTC CASSLVAQGLAYNEQFF TRBD2 TRBJ2-1 TRBV7-6 NA
TGTGCCAGCAGCTTAATTAGCGGGAAAGCGAATGAGCAGTTCTTC CASSLISGKANEQFF TRBD2 TRBJ2-1 TRBV7-9 NA
TGTGCCAGCAGCTTGAATAGCGGGGGCCCCCGCACAGATACGCAGTATTTT CASSLNSGGPRTDTQYF TRBD2 TRBJ2-3 TRBV5-4 NA
TGTGCCACCAGTGGAGGACTCGATACAATCTATGGCTACACCTTC CATSGGLDTIYGYTF NA TRBJ1-2 TRBV24-1 NA
TGTGCCAGCAGTTCAACGATAGAGGGAGATACGCAGTATTTT CASSSTIEGDTQYF NA TRBJ2-3 TRBV28 NA
TGTGCCACCAGCAGAGATCTAGACGACACTGAAGCTTTCTTT CATSRDLDDTEAFF NA TRBJ1-1 TRBV15 NA
TGCGCCAGCAGCCAACTGGGACTAGCGGGACATGAGACCCAGTACTTC CASSQLGLAGHETQYF TRBD2 TRBJ2-5 TRBV4-1 NA
TGTGCCATCAGTCCTAGCACAGATACGCAGTATTTT CAISPSTDTQYF NA TRBJ2-3 TRBV10-3 NA
TGTGCCAGCAGCTTGGAGGTGACACGCTCCTACAATGAGCAGTTCTTC CASSLEVTRSYNEQFF NA TRBJ2-1 TRBV5-5 NA
TGTGCCAGCAGCCGGAGGGGTTCTAGCACAGATACGCAGTATTTT CASSRRGSSTDTQYF NA TRBJ2-3 TRBV11-2 NA
TGTGCCATCAGCGTGGACAGGGTCACAGATACGCAGTATTTT CAISVDRVTDTQYF TRBD1 TRBJ2-3 TRBV10-3 NA